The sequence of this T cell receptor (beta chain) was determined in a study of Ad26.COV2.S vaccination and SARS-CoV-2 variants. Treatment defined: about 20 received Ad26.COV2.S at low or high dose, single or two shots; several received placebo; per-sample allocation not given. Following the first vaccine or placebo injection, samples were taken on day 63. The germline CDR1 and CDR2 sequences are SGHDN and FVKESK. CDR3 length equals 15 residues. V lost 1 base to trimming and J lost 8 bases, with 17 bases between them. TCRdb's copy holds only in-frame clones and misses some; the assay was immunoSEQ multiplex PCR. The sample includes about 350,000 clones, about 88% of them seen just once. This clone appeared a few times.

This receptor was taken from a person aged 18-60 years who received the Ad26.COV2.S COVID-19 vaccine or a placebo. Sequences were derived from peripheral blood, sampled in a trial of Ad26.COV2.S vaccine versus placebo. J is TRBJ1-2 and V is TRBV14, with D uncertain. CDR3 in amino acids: CASSQALSPYVGYTF. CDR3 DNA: TGTGCCAGCAGCCAAGCGCTCTCGCCCTATGTCGGCTACACCTTC.